Below, 14 T cell receptor beta chains from the same sample are listed, as sequenced in a study of T cells after yellow fever vaccination. A single record per CDR3 protein comes from TCRdb applying MiXCR to the 5' RACE reads. The sample contains around 31,000 distinct CDR3 sequences, roughly 10% of which appear only once. The specimen comprised PBMCs, either bulk or a sorted T-cell subset (CD4+, CD8+, memory, or dextramer-sorted; not recorded which), sampled about 2 weeks after the first yellow fever vaccination. The receptors shown here come from a man aged 18 to 29 who received the YFV17D yellow fever vaccine.

This clonotype came up many times. The genes are TRBV30 and TRBJ1-1; no clear D. V lost 3 bases and J 0 bases, leaving 8 bases between the germline ends. There are 13 residues in the CDR3. Germline values: CDR1 GTSNPN, CDR2 SVGIG (reference sequence). As DNA, the CDR3 is TGTGCCTGGAGCGCCAGGTTGAACACTGAAGCTTTCTTT. This translates into CAWSARLNTEAFF.

About this clonotype itself: One base away lies a much larger clone, so this may be a sequencing read error. CDR3: CASCRDLTDTQYF. The CDR3 DNA reads TGTGCCAGCTGCCGGGACCTCACAGATACGCAGTATTTT. The gene calls are TRBV11-2 and TRBJ2-3; D may match TRBD1 or TRBD2 (5 bases each). With 8 bases removed from V and 2 bases from J, the gap between germline ends came to 11 bases. Germline V CDR1 and CDR2: SGHAT, FQNNGV. CDR3 length: 13 residues.

This clonotype has only a few counts. J is TRBJ1-3 and V is TRBV18; TRBD1 might be the D (5 bases). Germline V CDR1 and CDR2: KGHSH, LQKENI. V was shortened by 3 bases and J by 2 bases, with 17 bases between the two germline ends. CDR3 length equals 17 residues. The CDR3 spells CASSPTSGGEAGNTIYF. In DNA form, the CDR3 reads TGTGCCAGCTCACCGACCTCCGGGGGGGAAGCTGGAAACACCATATATTTT.

This clonotype was seen ten or more times. The chain is built from TRBV5-1 and TRBJ1-1; D perhaps matches TRBD1 (5 bases). The germline CDR1 and CDR2 sequences are SGHRS and YFSETQ. The V end was cut by 4 bases, the J end by 4 bases, with 20 bases between. The length of the CDR3 is 16 residues. Here the CDR3 reads CASSAGQGGSSTEAFF. CDR3 bases: TGCGCCAGCAGCGCTGGTCAGGGTGGTAGTAGCACTGAAGCTTTCTTT.

This clonotype was seen many times. CDR3 DNA: TGCAGTGCTAGACAGGGGGCGAGTCGGTATGGCTACACCTTC. Its translation: CSARQGASRYGYTF. This rearrangement joins TRBV20-1 to TRBJ1-2; TRBD1 agrees at 8 bases. The ends lost 2 bases at V and 5 bases at J; junction bases unmatched: 7. The V gene's germline CDR1 is DFQATT and CDR2 SNEGSKA (reference sequence). The CDR3 has 14 amino acids.

This clonotype has ten or more counts. V gene TRBV5-1 combines with J gene TRBJ2-1; 7 bases line up with TRBD1. The germline CDR1 and CDR2 sequences are SGHRS and YFSETQ. The CDR3 covers 15 residues. J lost 4 bases, V lost 0 bases, and 4 bases had no gene match. The CDR3 region has the DNA TGCGCCAGCAGCTTGGCGGGACAGCTTTACAATGAGCAGTTCTTC. The encoded protein is CASSLAGQLYNEQFF. Full variable domain (remainder filled in from reference TRBV5-1 and TRBJ2-1): KAGVTQTPRYLIKTRGQQVTLSCSPISGHRSVSWYQQTPGQGLQFLFEYFSETQRNKGNFPGRFSGRQFSNSRSEMNVSTLELGDSALYLCASSLAGQLYNEQFFGPGTRLTVL.

This clonotype was picked up many times. The rearrangement joins TRBV7-2 to TRBJ1-6; D remains unclear. V shed 5 bases and J shed 6 bases, with 14 bases lying between them. The germline V gene encodes CDR1 SGHTA and CDR2 FQGNSA. The CDR3 consists of 15 residues. For the CDR3, the DNA is TGTGCCAGCAGCATGGAGGGAATCAGTAATTCACCCCTCCACTTT. Protein product: CASSMEGISNSPLHF.

This clonotype was seen repeatedly, ten times or more. V gene TRBV12-3 or TRBV12-4 combines with J gene TRBJ2-2; D unclear. This CDR3 region has 12 residues. Trimming pared 2 bases from V and 2 bases from J, leaving 0 bases between. CDR3 nucleotides: TGTGCCAGCAGTTTAAACACCGGGGAGCTGTTTTTT. Amino acid sequence: CASSLNTGELFF.

This clonotype came up many times. The rearrangement links TRBV11-2 to TRBJ2-5; no clear D gene. The CDR3 extends over 14 amino acids. Germline V CDR1 and CDR2: SGHAT, FQNNGV. V was pared by 6 bases and J by 2 bases, with 13 bases between. In DNA form, the CDR3 reads TGTGCCAGCAGTCGAGAGAGGTTACAAGAGACCCAGTACTTC. Translation gives CASSRERLQETQYF.

This clonotype was observed many times. J is TRBJ1-1 and V is TRBV7-2; D perhaps matches TRBD1 (6 bases). Trimming stripped 1 base from V and 4 bases from J, with 13 bases between. The CDR3 is 15 amino acids. Germline-derived CDR1 and CDR2 are SGHTA and FQGNSA. In nucleotides, the CDR3 is TGTGCCAGCAGCTTAGATTGGGGGGGCTTCACTGAAGCTTTCTTT. Translated, it gives CASSLDWGGFTEAFF.

This clonotype was recorded at least ten times. This chain joins TRBV10-3 and TRBJ2-1; TRBD1 might be the D (5 bases). Trimming left V 7 bases short and J 0 bases short, with 13 bases between. CDR1 and CDR2 from the germline V gene are ENHRY and SYGVKD. This CDR3 comprises 15 residues. For the CDR3, the DNA is TGTGCCATCAATCCGACAGAAAGCTCCTACAATGAGCAGTTCTTC. Amino acid sequence: CAINPTESSYNEQFF.

This clonotype was picked up many times. This chain connects TRBV7-2 to TRBJ2-1; TRBD2 aligns across 9 bases. The CDR3 loop spans 16 amino acids. V gave up 1 base and J gave up 4 bases; unmatched junction bases: 5. Germline CDR1 is SGHTA and CDR2 is FQGNSA. The CDR3 nucleotides read TGTGCCAGCAGCTTAGTGCGGGGGGGCCAATACAATGAGCAGTTCTTC. This codes for CASSLVRGGQYNEQFF.

This clonotype was found many times. The chain couples TRBV5-1 to TRBJ2-5; 12 nucleotides agree with TRBD2. There are 19 residues in the CDR3. J lost 1 base, V lost 0 bases, and 10 bases had no gene match. CDR1 and CDR2 (germline): SGHRS, YFSETQ. The DNA for the CDR3 is TGCGCCAGCAGCTTGGCACTAGCGGGGGGAGTCTGGGCCCAAGAGACCCAGTACTTC. Its protein product is CASSLALAGGVWAQETQYF. Full variable domain (rest looked up from reference TRBV5-1 and TRBJ2-5): KAGVTQTPRYLIKTRGQQVTLSCSPISGHRSVSWYQQTPGQGLQFLFEYFSETQRNKGNFPGRFSGRQFSNSRSEMNVSTLELGDSALYLCASSLALAGGVWAQETQYFGPGTRLLVL.

This clonotype was picked up many times. V gene TRBV3-1 combines with J gene TRBJ1-2; D unresolved. This CDR3 has 13 residues. V shed 6 bases and J shed 2 bases, with 10 bases lying between them. Per germline, CDR1 LGHDT and CDR2 YNNKEL (reference sequence). DNA for the CDR3: TGTGCCAGCAGTCCCTCGGGAAACTATGGCTACACCTTC. Translation gives CASSPSGNYGYTF.